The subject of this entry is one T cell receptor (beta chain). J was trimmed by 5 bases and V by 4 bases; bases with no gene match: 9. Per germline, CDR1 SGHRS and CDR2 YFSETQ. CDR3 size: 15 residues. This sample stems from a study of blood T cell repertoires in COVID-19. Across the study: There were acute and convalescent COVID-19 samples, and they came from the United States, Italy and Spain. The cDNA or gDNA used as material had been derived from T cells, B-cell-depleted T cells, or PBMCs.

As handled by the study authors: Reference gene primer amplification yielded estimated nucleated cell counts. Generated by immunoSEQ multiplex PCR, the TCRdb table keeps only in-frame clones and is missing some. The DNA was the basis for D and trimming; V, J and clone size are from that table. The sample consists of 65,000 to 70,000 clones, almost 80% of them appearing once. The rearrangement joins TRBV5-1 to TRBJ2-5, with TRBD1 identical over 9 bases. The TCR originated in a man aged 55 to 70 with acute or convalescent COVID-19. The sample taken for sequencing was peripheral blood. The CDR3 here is CASSLDRGLGETQYF. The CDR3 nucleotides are TGCGCCAGCAGCCTCGACAGGGGGTTGGGGGAGACCCAGTACTTC.